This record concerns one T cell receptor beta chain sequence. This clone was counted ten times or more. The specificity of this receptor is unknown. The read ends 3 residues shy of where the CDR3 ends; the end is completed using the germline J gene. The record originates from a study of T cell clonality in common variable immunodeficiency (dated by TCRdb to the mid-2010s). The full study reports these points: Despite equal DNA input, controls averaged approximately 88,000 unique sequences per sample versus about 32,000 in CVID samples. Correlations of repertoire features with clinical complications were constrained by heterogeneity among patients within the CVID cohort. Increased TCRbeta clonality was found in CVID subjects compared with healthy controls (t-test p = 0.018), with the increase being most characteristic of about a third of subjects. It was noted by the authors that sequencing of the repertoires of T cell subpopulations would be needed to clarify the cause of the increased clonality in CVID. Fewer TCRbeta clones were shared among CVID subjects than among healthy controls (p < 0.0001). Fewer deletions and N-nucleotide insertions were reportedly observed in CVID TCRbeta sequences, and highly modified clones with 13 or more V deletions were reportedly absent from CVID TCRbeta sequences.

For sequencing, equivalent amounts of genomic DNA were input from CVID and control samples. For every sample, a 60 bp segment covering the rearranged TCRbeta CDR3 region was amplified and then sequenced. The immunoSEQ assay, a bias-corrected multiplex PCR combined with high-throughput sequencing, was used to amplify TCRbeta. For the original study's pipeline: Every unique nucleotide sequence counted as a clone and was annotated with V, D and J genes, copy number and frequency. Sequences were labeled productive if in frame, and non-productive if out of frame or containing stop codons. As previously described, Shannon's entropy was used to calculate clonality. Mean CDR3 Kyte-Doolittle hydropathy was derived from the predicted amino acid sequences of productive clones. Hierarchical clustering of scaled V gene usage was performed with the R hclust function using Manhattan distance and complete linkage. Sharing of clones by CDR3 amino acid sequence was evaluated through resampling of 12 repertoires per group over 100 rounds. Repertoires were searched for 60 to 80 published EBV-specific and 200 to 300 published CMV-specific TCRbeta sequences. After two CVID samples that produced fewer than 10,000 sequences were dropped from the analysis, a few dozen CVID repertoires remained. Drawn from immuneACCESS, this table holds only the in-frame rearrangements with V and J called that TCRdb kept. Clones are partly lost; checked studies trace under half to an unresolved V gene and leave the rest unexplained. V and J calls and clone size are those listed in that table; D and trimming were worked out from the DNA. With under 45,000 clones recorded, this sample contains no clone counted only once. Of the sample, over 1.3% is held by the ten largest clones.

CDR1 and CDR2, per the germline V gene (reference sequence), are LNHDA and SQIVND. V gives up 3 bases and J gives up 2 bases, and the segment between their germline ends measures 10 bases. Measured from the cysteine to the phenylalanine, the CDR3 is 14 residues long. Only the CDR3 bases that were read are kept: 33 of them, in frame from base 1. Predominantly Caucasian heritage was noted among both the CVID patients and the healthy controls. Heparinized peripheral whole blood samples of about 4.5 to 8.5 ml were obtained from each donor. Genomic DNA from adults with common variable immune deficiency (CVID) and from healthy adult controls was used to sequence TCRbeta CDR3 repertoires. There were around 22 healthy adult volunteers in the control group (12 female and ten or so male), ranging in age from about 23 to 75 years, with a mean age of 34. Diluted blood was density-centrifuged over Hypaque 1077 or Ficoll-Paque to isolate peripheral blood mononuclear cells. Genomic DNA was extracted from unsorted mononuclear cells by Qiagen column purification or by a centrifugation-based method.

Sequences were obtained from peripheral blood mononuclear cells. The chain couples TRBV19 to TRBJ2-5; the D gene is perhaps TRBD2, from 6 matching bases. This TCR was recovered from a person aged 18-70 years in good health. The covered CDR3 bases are TGTGCCAGTAGTATTCGAGGAGGGCAAGAGACC. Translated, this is CASSIRGGQET. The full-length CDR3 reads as CASSIRGGQETQYF. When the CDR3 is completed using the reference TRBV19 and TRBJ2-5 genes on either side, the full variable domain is DGGITQSPKYLFRKEGQNVTLSCEQNLNHDAMYWYRQDPGQGLRLIYYSQIVNDFQKGDIAEGYSVSREKKESFPLTVTSAQKNPTAFYLCASSIRGGQETQYFGPGTRLLVL.